This T cell receptor beta chain comes out of a study of blood T cell repertoires in COVID-19. For the study at large: Acute-phase and convalescent COVID-19 samples originated in the United States, Italy and Spain. The analysed material was cDNA or gDNA that came from T cells, B-cell-depleted T cells, or PBMCs.

V gave up 3 bases and J gave up 2 bases; unmatched junction bases: 6. The V gene's germline CDR1 is MGHRA and CDR2 YSYEKL. The CDR3 loop spans 16 amino acids. Per the original methods: Reference gene primer amplification yielded estimated nucleated cell counts. The repertoire was sequenced with immunoSEQ multiplex PCR; TCRdb's copy has only in-frame clones and lacks some. For V, J and clone size, that table is used; D and trimming come from the DNA. The repertoire includes approximately 200,000 clones, approximately 84% of them detected once, and about 0.91% sits in the top ten. The V gene is TRBV4-1, the J gene TRBJ2-1, with 8 bases that match TRBD2. Sequencing was carried out using peripheral blood. This receptor was identified in a middle-aged man with acute or convalescent COVID-19. The CDR3 DNA is TGCGCCAGCAGCCAGGCCGGGGGGGCCCCCTACAATGAGCAGTTCTTC. The encoded protein is CASSQAGGAPYNEQFF.